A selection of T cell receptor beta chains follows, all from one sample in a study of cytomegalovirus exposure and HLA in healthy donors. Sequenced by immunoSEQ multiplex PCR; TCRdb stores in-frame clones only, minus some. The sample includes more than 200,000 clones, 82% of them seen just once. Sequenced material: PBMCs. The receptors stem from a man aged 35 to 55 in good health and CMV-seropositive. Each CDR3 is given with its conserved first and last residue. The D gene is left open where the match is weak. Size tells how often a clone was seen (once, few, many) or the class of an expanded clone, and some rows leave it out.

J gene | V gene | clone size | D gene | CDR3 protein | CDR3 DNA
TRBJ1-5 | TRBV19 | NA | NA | CASSPRGGMGPENRPQHF | TGTGCCAGTAGTCCTCGGGGGGGGATGGGCCCCGAAAACCGGCCCCAGCATTTT
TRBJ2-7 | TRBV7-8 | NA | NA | CASSPQGLSSYEQYF | TGTGCCAGCAGCCCCCAGGGACTCAGCTCCTACGAGCAGTACTTC
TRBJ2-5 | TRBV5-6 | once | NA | CASSSGLGQETQYF | TGTGCCAGCAGTTCGGGTCTTGGACAAGAGACCCAGTACTTC
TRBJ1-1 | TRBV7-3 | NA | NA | CASSLRVGENTEAFF | TGTGCCAGCAGCTTAAGGGTAGGGGAGAACACTGAAGCTTTCTTT
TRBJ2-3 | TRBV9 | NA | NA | CASSRSTGTYTDTQYF | TGTGCCAGCAGCCGATCCACAGGAACATACACAGATACGCAGTATTTT
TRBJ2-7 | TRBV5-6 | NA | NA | CASSLAAGEQYF | TGTGCCAGCAGCTTGGCCGCGGGCGAGCAGTACTTC
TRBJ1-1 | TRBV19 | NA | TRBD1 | CASSKTTTGGKNTEAFF | TGTGCCAGTAGTAAGACTACGACAGGGGGGAAGAACACTGAAGCTTTCTTT
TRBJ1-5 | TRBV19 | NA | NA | CASSDAALQHF | TGTGCCAGTAGTGACGCAGCGTTGCAGCATTTT
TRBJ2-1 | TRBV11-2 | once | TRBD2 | CASSWSGSSPYNEQFF | TGTGCCAGCAGCTGGAGCGGGAGTAGCCCCTACAATGAGCAGTTCTTC
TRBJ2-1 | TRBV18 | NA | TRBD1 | CASSLDRKNEQFF | TGTGCCAGCTCACTGGACAGGAAAAATGAGCAGTTCTTC
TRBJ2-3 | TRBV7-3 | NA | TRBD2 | CASSLMLAGGPDTQYF | TGTGCCAGCAGCTTAATGCTGGCGGGAGGGCCAGATACGCAGTATTTT
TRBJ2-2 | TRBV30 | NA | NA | CAWRTGHTGELFF | TGTGCCTGGAGAACAGGGCACACCGGGGAGCTGTTTTTT
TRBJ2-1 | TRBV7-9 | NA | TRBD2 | CASSSVAVGGYEQFF | TGTGCCAGCAGCTCTGTAGCGGTCGGGGGGTATGAGCAGTTCTTC
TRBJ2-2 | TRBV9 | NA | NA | CASSAYLNTGELFF | TGTGCCAGCAGCGCCTATTTAAACACCGGGGAGCTGTTTTTT